This is a list of T cell receptor beta chains from one sample in a study of cytomegalovirus exposure and HLA in healthy donors. The protocol was immunoSEQ multiplex PCR, while the TCRdb copy is restricted to in-frame clones and leaves out a portion. The table lists about 99,000 clones, around three quarters of them singletons. The sequenced material came from PBMCs. These receptors originate from a woman in her late teens or twenties in good health and CMV-seropositive. CDR3s include the opening cysteine and the closing phenylalanine or tryptophan. D genes are given only for firm matches. Only some rows state a clone size, as once, few, many or a class for expanded clones.

j_call d_call clone_size v_call cdr3_aa cdr3_nt
TRBJ1-6 . . TRBV21-1 CASSKAPILDRGRQPGSPLHF TGTGCCAGCAGCAAAGCGCCGATTTTGGACAGGGGGCGCCAACCCGGATCACCCCTCCACTTT
TRBJ1-2 TRBD1 . TRBV18 CASSLGTDNYGYTF TGTGCCAGCTCACTAGGGACAGACAACTATGGCTACACCTTC
TRBJ1-2 TRBD1 . TRBV7-9 CASSTLGGQVDYGYTF TGTGCCAGCAGCACCTTAGGGGGACAGGTTGACTATGGCTACACCTTC
TRBJ2-7 . . TRBV5-1 CASSLKQVSEQYF TGCGCCAGCAGCTTGAAACAGGTCAGCGAGCAGTACTTC
TRBJ2-3 TRBD2 . TRBV7-8 CASSVLVGLAGGRDTQYF TGTGCCAGCAGCGTACTAGTGGGACTAGCGGGGGGGCGAGATACGCAGTATTTT
TRBJ2-1 . . TRBV2 CASSPVRGIGNEQFF TGTGCCAGCAGCCCGGTTCGGGGGATTGGGAATGAGCAGTTCTTC
TRBJ2-7 . . TRBV6-1 CASRMQGNNYEQYF TGTGCCAGCAGAATGCAGGGGAACAACTACGAGCAGTACTTC
TRBJ2-7 TRBD1 . TRBV19 CASSNRGSHEQYF TGTGCCAGTAGTAACAGGGGGTCCCACGAGCAGTACTTC
TRBJ1-6 TRBD1 few TRBV19 CASSIGDRVGGSSPLHF TGTGCCAGTAGTATAGGAGACAGGGTTGGAGGAAGTTCACCCCTCCACTTT
TRBJ1-5 TRBD1 . TRBV27 CASSPMTGLHQPQHF TGTGCCAGCAGTCCGATGACAGGGTTGCATCAGCCCCAGCATTTT
TRBJ1-1 . . TRBV25-1 CASSEPMSMNTEAFF TGTGCCAGCAGTGAACCGATGAGCATGAACACTGAAGCTTTCTTT
TRBJ1-2 . . TRBV29-1 CSVPGANYGYTF TGCAGCGTTCCAGGGGCTAACTATGGCTACACCTTC
TRBJ2-1 TRBD1 few TRBV9 CASSESTGGQFF TGTGCCAGCAGCGAATCGACAGGGGGCCAGTTCTTC
TRBJ1-1 . . TRBV5-1 CASSHASGANTEAFF TGCGCCAGCAGCCATGCATCAGGGGCGAACACTGAAGCTTTCTTT
TRBJ1-4 . . TRBV4-3 CASTRTGLEKLFF TGCGCCAGCACCCGTACAGGGCTGGAAAAACTGTTTTTT
TRBJ1-6 . . TRBV28 CASGLRVSSPLHF TGTGCCAGCGGCCTCAGGGTCAGTTCACCCCTCCACTTT
TRBJ2-7 TRBD2 few TRBV18 CASSPQGGYEQYF TGTGCCAGCTCACCACAGGGAGGGTACGAGCAGTACTTC
TRBJ1-1 TRBD1 once TRBV29-1 CSVEFYRGPNTEAFF TGCAGCGTTGAATTCTACAGGGGGCCCAACACTGAAGCTTTCTTT
TRBJ2-7 TRBD1 . TRBV5-4 CASSLGQGRYEQYF TGTGCCAGCAGCTTGGGACAGGGGAGATACGAGCAGTACTTC
TRBJ1-5 TRBD1 . TRBV4-2 CASSQGGQGGDQPQHF TGTGCCAGCAGCCAAGGGGGACAGGGTGGCGATCAGCCCCAGCATTTT
TRBJ2-7 . . TRBV7-9 CASIRTRAGGDEQYF TGTGCCAGCATCCGGACTAGAGCAGGGGGCGACGAGCAGTACTTC
TRBJ2-7 TRBD2 . TRBV9 CASSIGLAGRYEQYF TGTGCCAGCAGCATAGGACTAGCGGGGCGCTACGAGCAGTACTTC
TRBJ2-3 TRBD1 . TRBV5-1 CASSAGQGSTDTQYF TGCGCCAGCAGCGCGGGACAGGGAAGCACAGATACGCAGTATTTT